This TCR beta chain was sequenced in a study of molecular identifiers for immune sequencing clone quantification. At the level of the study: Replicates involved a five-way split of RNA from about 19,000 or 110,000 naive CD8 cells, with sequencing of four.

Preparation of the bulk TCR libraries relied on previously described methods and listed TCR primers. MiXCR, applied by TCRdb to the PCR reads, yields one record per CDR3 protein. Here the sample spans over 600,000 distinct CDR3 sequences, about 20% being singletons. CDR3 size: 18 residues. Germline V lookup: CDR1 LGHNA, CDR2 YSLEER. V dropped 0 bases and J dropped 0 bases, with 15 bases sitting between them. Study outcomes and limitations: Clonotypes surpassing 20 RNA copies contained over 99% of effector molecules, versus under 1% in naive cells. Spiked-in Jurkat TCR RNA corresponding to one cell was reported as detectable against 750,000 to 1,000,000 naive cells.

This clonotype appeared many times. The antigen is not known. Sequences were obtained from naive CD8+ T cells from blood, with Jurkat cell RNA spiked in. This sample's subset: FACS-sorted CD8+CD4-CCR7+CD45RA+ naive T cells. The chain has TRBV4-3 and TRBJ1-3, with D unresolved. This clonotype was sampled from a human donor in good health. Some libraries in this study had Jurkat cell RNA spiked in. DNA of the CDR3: TGCGCCAGCAGCCAAGATTTAAACGTAGGAGTCTCTGGAAACACCATATATTTT. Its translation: CASSQDLNVGVSGNTIYF.